This TCR beta chain emerged from a study of control samples from healthy donors and cancer patients. The V segment lost 4 bases and the J segment 3 bases; nucleotides outside the gene matches: 7. The CDR3 sequence is 15 residues long. The germline CDR1 and CDR2 sequences are SGDLS and YYNGEE. TCRdb's table, derived via immunoSEQ multiplex PCR, lists solely in-frame clones and lacks some. The table shows some 120,000 clones, with about 87% occurring only once. Sequencing input: blood. This TCR was sampled from a man aged 55 to 70 in good health. V is TRBV9 and J is TRBJ2-7; TRBD1 matches 10 bases. In nucleotides, the CDR3 is TGTGCCAGCAGCTTAGAGGGACAGGGGTTCTACGAGCAGTACTTC. Protein: CASSLEGQGFYEQYF.